This passage covers 11 T cell receptor beta chains from one sample sequenced in a study of control samples from healthy donors and cancer patients. Data came from immunoSEQ multiplex PCR; TCRdb stores just in-frame clones and leaves some out. Of over 100,000 clones in the sample, approximately 90% were seen once. Material for sequencing was blood. These TCRs come from a woman aged 45 to 65 in good health.

The CDR3 sequence is CASYEGGHEDTQYF. DNA for the CDR3: TGTGCCAGCTATGAGGGGGGGCATGAAGATACGCAGTATTTT. This chain joins TRBV6-5 and TRBJ2-3; tentative D call: TRBD2 (7 bases). The germline V and J ends were trimmed by 8 bases and 5 bases, with 17 bases remaining between them. The CDR3 runs 14 residues. In germline, CDR1 is MNHEY, CDR2 SVGAGI.

The chain has TRBV19 and TRBJ2-1, with 10 positions matching TRBD2. CDR1 is LNHDA, CDR2 SQIVND, per germline (reference sequence). CDR3 length: 18 residues. V lost 2 bases, J lost 3 bases, and 10 bases stayed unmatched. Here the CDR3 reads CASSINAASGSNYNEQFF. The CDR3 bases are TGTGCCAGTAGTATAAACGCGGCTAGCGGGAGTAACTACAATGAGCAGTTCTTC.

This chain links TRBV6-5 with TRBJ2-7; a possible D gene is TRBD1 (6 bases). Germline V CDR1 and CDR2: MNHEY, SVGAGI. V lost 2 bases to trimming and J lost 4 bases, with 9 bases between them. The CDR3 length is 13 residues. This CDR3 reads CASSYTGQYEQYF. CDR3 sequence (DNA): TGTGCCAGCAGTTACACAGGGCAGTACGAGCAGTACTTC.

The chain has TRBV9 and TRBJ2-4; D perhaps matches TRBD1 (5 bases). This CDR3 contains 17 residues. Germline lookup yields CDR1 SGDLS and CDR2 YYNGEE. V gave up 4 bases and J gave up 0 bases, with 17 bases separating them. CDR3 DNA sequence: TGTGCCAGCAGCCCACCTGGGGCCTCGAGAGCCAAAAACATTCAGTACTTC. Protein product: CASSPPGASRAKNIQYF.

The chain couples TRBV25-1 to TRBJ2-7; D is unresolved. V was cut by 5 bases and J by 5 bases, with 16 bases left in between. The CDR3 runs to 14 residues. Germline values: CDR1 MGHDK, CDR2 SYGVNS. In DNA, the CDR3 is TGTGCCAGCAGTTCCTCGCAGGTCAAGGACGAGCAGTACTTC. Translation gives CASSSSQVKDEQYF.

This chain connects TRBV2 to TRBJ2-3, with unresolved D. This CDR3 is built from 13 residues. V was clipped by 6 bases and J by 1 base, with 8 bases between them. Germline CDR1 is SNHLY and CDR2 is FYNNEI. CDR3 DNA sequence: TGTGCCAGCAGGAGCAGCGGCACAGATACGCAGTATTTT. Its protein is CASRSSGTDTQYF.

The genes are TRBV6-5 and TRBJ2-7; 8 bases align to TRBD1. The CDR3 runs to 14 residues. The ends lost 5 bases at V and 3 bases at J; junction bases unmatched: 6. Germline CDR1 and CDR2: MNHEY and SVGAGI. CDR3 sequence: CASSRQGSGYEQYF. Written as DNA, the CDR3 is TGTGCCAGCAGTCGACAGGGGTCTGGCTACGAGCAGTACTTC.

The chain combines TRBV5-1 with TRBJ2-7; D might be TRBD1 or TRBD2, each matching 5 bases. This CDR3 has 13 residues. The germline gives CDR1 SGHRS, CDR2 YFSETQ. V lost 5 bases to trimming and J lost 7 bases, with 16 bases between them. The CDR3 coding sequence is TGCGCCAGCAGGAGGGACCCCGTTGTAGAGCAGTACTTC. It specifies CASRRDPVVEQYF.

This clone was seen a single time. V is TRBV28 and J is TRBJ1-2; TRBD1 matches at 9 bases. The J segment lost 5 bases and the V segment lost 4 bases, leaving 11 bases of the junction unmatched. Per germline, CDR1 MDHEN and CDR2 SYDVKM. The CDR3 runs 16 residues. The CDR3 nucleotides read TGTGCCAGCAGTTCAATGACAGGGGGGCTGGATTATGGCTACACCTTC. It encodes CASSSMTGGLDYGYTF.

This chain uses TRBV5-1 with TRBJ1-1; no clear D. V was pared by 0 bases and J by 1 base, with 10 bases between. This CDR3 has 15 amino acids. Germline CDR1 and CDR2: SGHRS and YFSETQ. The CDR3 reads CASSLGGLGNTEAFF. The DNA of the CDR3 is TGCGCCAGCAGCTTGGGAGGGTTGGGGAACACTGAAGCTTTCTTT.

J is TRBJ2-6 and V is TRBV16; D may be TRBD2 (6 bases). This CDR3 comprises 21 residues. Germline V gene data show CDR1 as KGHSY and CDR2 as FQNENV. Trimming took 3 bases from V and 2 from J, leaving 26 bases between them. The CDR3 DNA reads TGTGCCAGCAGCCACCCCGTCGGGGGAATTGGGTCTCGGGCTGGGGCCAACGTCCTGACTTTC. It translates to CASSHPVGGIGSRAGANVLTF. The variable domain in full, with the rest retrieved from reference TRBV16 and TRBJ2-6, is GEEVAQTPKHLVRGEGQKAKLYCAPIKGHSYVFWYQQVLKNEFKFLISFQNENVFDETGMPKERFSAKCLPNSPCSLEIQATKLEDSAVYFCASSHPVGGIGSRAGANVLTFGAGSRLTVL.